The 26 T cell receptor beta chains below all came from one sample that was sequenced in a study of control samples from healthy donors and cancer patients. Generated by immunoSEQ multiplex PCR, the TCRdb table keeps only in-frame clones and is missing some. The sample shows about 51,000 clones, about 80% of them seen only once. What was sequenced was blood. Receptors were obtained from a man in his 70s in good health.

This clone was counted a few times. The chain recombines TRBV15 with TRBJ1-5, with 7 nucleotides matching TRBD1. The CDR3 runs to 14 residues. After removal of 5 bases from V and 3 bases from J, the junction contained 4 bases not matched to a gene. Germline loops: CDR1 LNHNV, CDR2 YYDKDF (reference sequence). The CDR3 DNA follows: TGTGCCACCAGCGTTGACAGGGACAATCAGCCCCAGCATTTT. It translates to CATSVDRDNQPQHF. The full variable domain, with the rest looked up from reference TRBV15 and TRBJ1-5, is DAMVIQNPRYQVTQFGKPVTLSCSQTLNHNVMYWYQQKSSQAPKLLFHYYDKDFNNEADTPDNFQSRRPNTSFCFLDIRSPGLGDTAMYLCATSVDRDNQPQHFGDGTRLSIL.

This chain's CDR3 is CASSALAFTDTQYF. DNA for the CDR3: TGTGCCAGCAGCGCCTTAGCTTTCACAGATACGCAGTATTTT. This chain joins TRBV9 and TRBJ2-3; D is uncertain. This CDR3 region has 14 residues. Germline lookup yields CDR1 SGDLS and CDR2 YYNGEE. Trimming stripped 3 bases from V and 2 bases from J, with 10 bases between.

The rearrangement joins TRBV29-1 to TRBJ2-2, with 12 bases identical to TRBD2. V gave up 8 bases and J gave up 7 bases; unmatched junction bases: 8. CDR1 is SQVTM, CDR2 ANQGSEA, per germline. The CDR3 covers 14 residues. The CDR3 nucleotides are TGCAGCTTTCTAGCGGGGGGGCCTGGCGGGGAGCTGTTTTTT. Translating it yields CSFLAGGPGGELFF.

The J gene is TRBJ1-3, the V gene TRBV7-8, with TRBD1 matching over 9 bases. The junction had 5 bases not matched to a gene; V was cut back by 4 bases and J by 4 bases. CDR3 size: 15 residues. In germline, CDR1 is SGHVS, CDR2 FQNEAQ. The CDR3 coding sequence is TGTGCCAGCAGCTCGGGACAGGGTGGGGGAAACACCATATATTTT. This translates into CASSSGQGGGNTIYF. Full variable domain (remainder filled in from reference TRBV7-8 and TRBJ1-3): GAGVSQSPRYKVAKRGQDVALRCDPISGHVSLFWYQQALGQGPEFLTYFQNEAQLDKSGLPSDRFFAERPEGSVSTLKIQRTQQEDSAVYLCASSSGQGGGNTIYFGEGSWLTVV.

The chain links TRBV2 to TRBJ2-1; 11 bases agree with TRBD2. V was clipped by 7 bases and J by 4 bases; unmatched bases: 6. The CDR3 length is 15 residues. CDR1 and CDR2 (germline): SNHLY, FYNNEI. CDR3 DNA: TGTGCCAGCACGAACCTAGCGGGGGGTTACAATGAGCAGTTCTTC. It yields the protein CASTNLAGGYNEQFF.

The rearrangement joins TRBV24-1 to TRBJ2-5, with TRBD1 matching over 9 bases. CDR1 KGHDR and CDR2 SFDVKD come from the germline V gene. The CDR3 covers 16 residues. V shed 3 bases, J shed 1 base, and the junction held 5 bases outside the gene matches. The CDR3 region has the DNA TGTGCCACCAGTGATCCGAAGGACAGGGGCCAAGAGACCCAGTACTTC. As protein: CATSDPKDRGQETQYF.

V gene TRBV27 combines with J gene TRBJ1-1; perhaps TRBD1 as D (5 bases). The germline V and J ends were trimmed by 2 bases and 5 bases, with 15 bases remaining between them. The CDR3 sequence is 15 residues long. CDR1 and CDR2 (germline): MNHEY, SMNVEV (reference sequence). The CDR3 region is CASSLLWGIGTEAFF. As DNA, the CDR3 is TGTGCCAGCAGTTTACTGTGGGGGATCGGGACTGAAGCTTTCTTT.

The V gene is TRBV5-5, the J gene TRBJ2-1; D may correspond to TRBD1 or TRBD2 (5 bases each). CDR1 is SGHKS and CDR2 is YYEKEE in the germline V gene (reference sequence). The CDR3 has 11 amino acids. Trimming took off 4 bases at V and 13 bases at J, with 12 bases between the two ends. The CDR3 DNA follows: TGTGCCAGCAGCCGGGGACCTTCACAGTTCTTC. It codes for CASSRGPSQFF.

The J gene is TRBJ2-7, the V gene TRBV5-4, with 12 bases matching TRBD1. Germline V gene sequence: CDR1 SGHNT, CDR2 YYREEE (reference sequence). CDR3 length equals 15 residues. Germline trimming cut 5 bases from V and 6 bases from J; bases unmatched to any gene: 9. This chain's CDR3 is CASSYAGTGGTEQYF. CDR3 bases: TGTGCCAGCAGTTACGCCGGGACAGGGGGCACCGAGCAGTACTTC.

V and J are TRBV27 and TRBJ2-1; 10 bases are shared with TRBD2. The length of the CDR3 is 16 residues. V was pared by 5 bases and J by 2 bases, with 6 bases of the junction left unmatched. Per germline, CDR1 MNHEY and CDR2 SMNVEV (reference sequence). Written as DNA, the CDR3 is TGTGCCAGCAGTCCGGGAGCGGGAGGGACCTACAATGAGCAGTTCTTC. The encoded protein is CASSPGAGGTYNEQFF.

The genes are TRBV5-1 and TRBJ2-1; the D is unclear. This CDR3 is built from 13 residues. V lost 0 bases and J 7 bases, leaving 8 bases between the germline ends. The germline CDR1 and CDR2 sequences are SGHRS and YFSETQ. CDR3 DNA sequence: TGCGCCAGCAGCTTGGAGGGCCTGAATGAGCAGTTCTTC. Residues: CASSLEGLNEQFF. Full variable domain (missing parts from reference TRBV5-1 and TRBJ2-1): KAGVTQTPRYLIKTRGQQVTLSCSPISGHRSVSWYQQTPGQGLQFLFEYFSETQRNKGNFPGRFSGRQFSNSRSEMNVSTLELGDSALYLCASSLEGLNEQFFGPGTRLTVL.

J is TRBJ2-1 and V is TRBV23-1; possible D gene TRBD1, 6 bases. TRBV23-1 is an ORF for which the function is uncertain. The CDR3 totals 19 residues. V was shortened by 0 bases and J by 2 bases, with 20 bases between the two germline ends. The CDR3 DNA sequence: TGCGCCAGCAGTCAATCGGGGACAAGATCACATTTAGCCTACAATGAGCAGTTCTTC. Translation gives CASSQSGTRSHLAYNEQFF.

The chain couples TRBV19 to TRBJ1-2, with D possibly TRBD1 on 6 matching bases. Germline V gene lookup returns CDR1 LNHDA and CDR2 SQIVND (reference sequence). Trimming cost V 3 bases and J 4 bases, with 12 bases left between them. The CDR3 has 14 residues. The CDR3 DNA sequence: TGTGCCAGTAGTATTACCAGGGGCGCCTATGGCTACACCTTC. It is translated as CASSITRGAYGYTF. Full variable domain (missing parts from reference TRBV19 and TRBJ1-2): DGGITQSPKYLFRKEGQNVTLSCEQNLNHDAMYWYRQDPGQGLRLIYYSQIVNDFQKGDIAEGYSVSREKKESFPLTVTSAQKNPTAFYLCASSITRGAYGYTFGSGTRLTVV.

This clone was found a few times. The chain has TRBV19 and TRBJ2-3; 8 bases map to TRBD1. Per the germline V gene, CDR1 is LNHDA and CDR2 is SQIVND (reference sequence). The CDR3 is 14 residues long. With 7 bases clipped from V and 1 base from J, the junction kept 4 bases outside the gene matches. This chain's CDR3 is CASTTGQGTDTQYF. The CDR3 DNA follows: TGTGCCAGTACCACGGGACAGGGCACAGATACGCAGTATTTT.

CDR3 nucleotide sequence: TGCGCCAGCAGGTTGACAGGGACCGGCTACACCTTC. Its protein product is CASRLTGTGYTF. The chain uses TRBV5-1 and TRBJ1-2; 7 bases map to TRBD1. The V gene end was trimmed by 5 bases and the J gene end by 8 bases; junction bases not matched to a gene: 6. The CDR3 length is 12 residues. Germline V lookup: CDR1 SGHRS, CDR2 YFSETQ. Full variable domain (missing parts from reference TRBV5-1 and TRBJ1-2): KAGVTQTPRYLIKTRGQQVTLSCSPISGHRSVSWYQQTPGQGLQFLFEYFSETQRNKGNFPGRFSGRQFSNSRSEMNVSTLELGDSALYLCASRLTGTGYTFGSGTRLTVV.

The gene calls are TRBV6-1 and TRBJ1-5; 12 bases map to TRBD1. Trimming at V came to 3 bases and at J to 2 bases, leaving 11 bases not matched to a gene. The CDR3 consists of 19 residues. The germline V gene encodes CDR1 MNHNS and CDR2 SASEGT. The CDR3, as DNA: TGTGCCAGCAGTGATCCCGGGACAGGGGGCTTGATGGGCAATCAGCCCCAGCATTTT. Its protein is CASSDPGTGGLMGNQPQHF.

The chain employs TRBV2 and TRBJ2-7, with a tentative D call TRBD1 (6 bases). The V end lost 7 bases, the J end lost 3 bases, and 10 bases lay between the germline ends. Germline V gene sequence: CDR1 SNHLY, CDR2 FYNNEI. The CDR3 covers 12 residues. This chain's CDR3 is CASNRVHYEQYF. In DNA, the CDR3 is TGTGCCAGCAACAGGGTTCACTACGAGCAGTACTTC.

This rearrangement joins TRBV5-8 to TRBJ2-1; the D is unclear. The CDR3 spans 12 residues. Germline V gene lookup returns CDR1 SGHTS and CDR2 YDEGEE. V lost 10 bases and J 0 bases, leaving 8 bases between the germline ends. CDR3 bases: TGTGCCCAGGACCGCTCCTACAATGAGCAGTTCTTC. It codes for CAQDRSYNEQFF.

This chain uses TRBV5-6 with TRBJ2-1, with 12 bases matching TRBD2. Trimming cost V 1 base and J 4 bases; bases outside gene matches: 9. CDR3 length: 18 residues. The germline CDR1 and CDR2 sequences are SGHDT and YYEEEE. CDR3 in DNA: TGTGCCAGCAGCTTGACCTTTAGTCTAGCGGGGGGGTACAATGAGCAGTTCTTC. This translates into CASSLTFSLAGGYNEQFF.

This clone showed up just once. The chain carries TRBV6-1 and TRBJ1-2; unclear D gene. CDR1 and CDR2 (germline): MNHNS, SASEGT. This CDR3 is built from 13 residues. Between the trimmed V and J ends, which lost 1 base and 8 bases, there was a span of 11 bases. CDR3 nucleotides: TGTGCCAGCAGTGAAGGGTGGGGTAGAGGCTACACCTTC. Translating gives CASSEGWGRGYTF.

The V gene is TRBV2, the J gene TRBJ2-1; unclear D gene. CDR3 length equals 13 residues. Germline loops: CDR1 SNHLY, CDR2 FYNNEI. The V and J ends lost 2 bases and 4 bases respectively, with 6 bases between them. CDR3 protein: CASSELRYNEQFF. The CDR3 coding sequence is TGTGCCAGCAGTGAACTAAGATACAATGAGCAGTTCTTC. The complete variable domain, with remaining parts taken from reference TRBV2 and TRBJ2-1, reads EPEVTQTPSHQVTQMGQEVILRCVPISNHLYFYWYRQILGQKVEFLVSFYNNEISEKSEIFDDQFSVERPDGSNFTLKIRSTKLEDSAMYFCASSELRYNEQFFGPGTRLTVL.

The V and J genes are TRBV7-3 and TRBJ2-5; D possibly corresponds to TRBD1 (6 bases). The V gene's germline CDR1 is SGHTA and CDR2 FQGTGA. Trimming stripped 2 bases from V and 4 bases from J, with 11 bases between. CDR3 length equals 14 residues. CDR3: CASSLGGRGETQYF. The CDR3 nucleotides are TGTGCCAGCAGCTTAGGGGGCAGGGGAGAGACCCAGTACTTC.

The rearrangement links TRBV5-8 to TRBJ2-3, with TRBD2 matching 14 bases. The CDR3 sequence is 17 residues long. The germline CDR1 and CDR2 sequences are SGHTS and YDEGEE. V lost 4 bases to trimming and J lost 2 bases; unmatched junction nucleotides: 6. As DNA, the CDR3 is TGTGCCAGCAGCGCAAGGACTAGCGGGAGGTACACAGATACGCAGTATTTT. It specifies CASSARTSGRYTDTQYF.

The sample holds one count of this clone. V and J are TRBV2 and TRBJ2-2; 10 bases map to TRBD1. This CDR3 has 16 residues. The V gene end was trimmed by 4 bases and the J gene end by 6 bases; junction bases not matched to a gene: 8. Germline CDR1 is SNHLY and CDR2 is FYNNEI. The chain's CDR3 is CASSVTGGNTPGELFF. The DNA of the CDR3 is TGTGCCAGCAGTGTGACAGGGGGCAATACCCCCGGGGAGCTGTTTTTT.

The chain has TRBV6-5 and TRBJ1-3; 7 bases line up with TRBD1. Per the germline V gene, CDR1 is MNHEY and CDR2 is SVGAGI. Unmatched junction bases numbered 2, after V lost 5 bases and J lost 4 bases. This CDR3 has 13 amino acids. The CDR3 here is CASSMDRGNTIYF. CDR3 bases: TGTGCCAGCAGTATGGACAGGGGAAACACCATATATTTT.

V usage is TRBV28 and J usage is TRBJ2-7; 9 bases align to TRBD1. The CDR3 loop spans 16 amino acids. CDR1 MDHEN and CDR2 SYDVKM come from the germline V gene. J gave up 3 bases and V 2 bases, and 8 bases lay outside the gene matches. The CDR3 spells CASSLIGTGSFYEQYF. The DNA for the CDR3 is TGTGCCAGCAGTTTAATCGGGACAGGGTCTTTCTACGAGCAGTACTTC.